The next 28 T cell receptor beta chains were all read from a single sample in a study of T cell repertoires in cytomegalovirus infection. One entry per CDR3 protein, called by TCRdb with MiXCR from the reads. Among about 740,000 distinct CDR3 sequences, approximately 34% were seen once, and the ten largest hold 2.5% to 3.5%. Sequencing input: PBMCs. Receptor source: a human donor in good health (CMV status not recorded). Some clones in this sample may be carry-over from other donors' samples.

This clonotype was seen many times. This chain uses TRBV6-4 with TRBJ2-3; TRBD2 might be the D (5 bases). Germline CDR1 and CDR2: MRHNA and SNTAGT. V was trimmed by 0 bases and J by 1 base, leaving 5 bases between them. The CDR3 spans 14 residues. DNA for the CDR3: TGTGCCAGCAGTGACTCCGGGGGCACAGATACGCAGTATTTT. This sequence encodes CASSDSGGTDTQYF.

In this sample, this clonotype turned up a few times. This chain joins TRBV7-9 and TRBJ2-1; 11 bases line up with TRBD2. V shed 6 bases and J 4 bases; nucleotides not matched to a gene: 8. The CDR3 length is 16 residues. From germline, CDR1 is SEHNR and CDR2 FQNEAQ (reference sequence). The CDR3 region is CASSHDTSGGYNEQFF. CDR3 in DNA: TGTGCCAGCAGTCATGATACTAGCGGGGGTTACAATGAGCAGTTCTTC.

This chain joins TRBV6-4 and TRBJ2-1, with 11 bases matching TRBD2. The CDR3 runs to 15 residues. V lost 3 bases, J lost 9 bases, and 7 bases stayed unmatched. CDR1 is MRHNA and CDR2 is SNTAGT in the germline V gene. In nucleotides, the CDR3 is TGTGCCAGCAGTGAGACTAGCGGGATGAGGGTTGAGCAGTTCTTC. It translates to CASSETSGMRVEQFF.

Worth noting for this clonotype: A much larger clone lies a single base off, so this may be a read error. V is TRBV24-1 and J is TRBJ2-6, with TRBD1 identical over 7 bases. Germline V CDR1 and CDR2: KGHDR, SFDVKD. The CDR3 spans 18 residues. The CDR3 nucleotides read TGTGCCACCAGTGACGACAGGGACCGGAGCTCTGGGGCCAACGCCCTGACTTTC. Protein product: CATSDDRDRSSGANALTF.

The DNA for the CDR3 is TGTGCCAGCAGCTTAAGGCCAACAGGGGCAGGCTCTGGGGCCAACGTCCTGACTTTC. This gives the protein CASSLRPTGAGSGANVLTF. This chain links TRBV7-6 with TRBJ2-6; TRBD1 matches 7 bases. Germline CDR1 SGHVS, CDR2 FNYEAQ. CDR3 length: 19 amino acids. Losses at the gene ends were 2 bases for V and 0 bases for J; bases not matched to a gene: 10.

The table lists this clonotype with a count of one. The chain employs TRBV19 and TRBJ1-2; D not certain. The germline V gene has CDR1 LNHDA and CDR2 SQIVND (reference sequence). The CDR3 has 16 residues. The V and J ends lost 6 bases and 4 bases respectively, with 21 bases between them. CDR3 residues: CASRMISTRTRYGYTF. The CDR3 region has the DNA TGTGCCAGTAGGATGATCTCTACCAGAACCCGCTATGGCTACACCTTC.

This clonotype was seen more than once but under ten times. V is TRBV28 and J is TRBJ2-7; 7 bases line up with TRBD1. V dropped 5 bases and J dropped 0; count of bases not matched to a gene: 13. Per the germline V gene, CDR1 is MDHEN and CDR2 is SYDVKM. The CDR3 is made up of 17 amino acids. The CDR3, as DNA: TGTGCCAGCAGTCTCCAGACAGGGATCTATACCTCCTACGAGCAGTACTTC. Encoded protein: CASSLQTGIYTSYEQYF. Combining the CDR3 with reference TRBV28 and TRBJ2-7 gives the whole variable domain DVKVTQSSRYLVKRTGEKVFLECVQDMDHENMFWYRQDPGLGLRLIYFSYDVKMKEKGDIPEGYSVSREKKERFSLILESASTNQTSMYLCASSLQTGIYTSYEQYFGPGTRLTVT.

Concerning this clonotype itself: The germline gene is not matched at one end of the junction; a read error may be the cause. The chain combines TRBV6-2 or TRBV6-3 with TRBJ2-7; D is unclear. The CDR3 extends over 12 amino acids. Germline V gene data show CDR1 as MNHEY and CDR2 as SVGEGT. CDR3 bases: TGTGCCAGCAGCTACTCCCCTTTCGAGCAGTACTTC. Protein sequence: CASSYSPFEQYF.

This clonotype was counted between two and nine times. This chain connects TRBV6-1 to TRBJ2-7; tentatively, D is TRBD1 (6 bases). V lost 11 bases to trimming and J lost 4 bases, with 15 bases between them. Germline CDR1 is MNHNS and CDR2 is SASEGT. The CDR3 contains 12 residues. The CDR3: CAVGGQLYEQYF. CDR3 in DNA: TGTGCCGTAGGGGGTCAGCTTTACGAGCAGTACTTC.

This clonotype was found a few times. The chain couples TRBV28 to TRBJ1-1, with 9 positions matching TRBD1. CDR3 length: 17 amino acids. After removal of 6 bases from V and 4 bases from J, the junction contained 15 bases not matched to a gene. CDR1 is MDHEN and CDR2 is SYDVKM in the germline V gene. CDR3 region: CASSVLRTGDIITEAFF. The CDR3 nucleotides read TGTGCCAGCAGCGTCCTCCGGACAGGGGATATAATCACTGAAGCTTTCTTT.

This clonotype was seen many times. The gene calls are TRBV12-3 or TRBV12-4 and TRBJ2-4, with D maybe TRBD1 (5 bases). V lost 2 bases and J lost 0, with 11 bases in between. CDR3 length: 16 amino acids. CDR3 protein: CASSLRKGIAKNIQYF. The CDR3 nucleotides read TGTGCCAGCAGTTTAAGAAAGGGGATAGCCAAAAACATTCAGTACTTC.

The genes are TRBV10-3 and TRBJ1-1, with TRBD1 as a possible D gene (6 bases). Germline V gene lookup returns CDR1 ENHRY and CDR2 SYGVKD. This CDR3 is built from 17 residues. Trimming removed 3 bases from V and 4 bases from J, with 21 bases in between. CDR3 nucleotide sequence: TGTGCCATCAGTGACCCACAGGGAGAGAGGGTGAGCACTGAAGCTTTCTTT. This translates into CAISDPQGERVSTEAFF.

The chain uses TRBV6-4 and TRBJ2-1; 9 bases match TRBD2. Trimming removed 1 base from V and 10 bases from J; junction bases left unmatched: 8. Germline V lookup: CDR1 MRHNA, CDR2 SNTAGT. The CDR3 has 15 residues. DNA of the CDR3: TGTGCCAGCAGTGACTTAGTAGCGGGAGTAAGAGAGCAGTTCTTC. Translation gives CASSDLVAGVREQFF.

This chain connects TRBV6-1 to TRBJ1-2; D is perhaps TRBD1 (5 bases). CDR1 is MNHNS, CDR2 SASEGT, per germline. V was trimmed by 7 bases and J by 4 bases, leaving 10 bases between them. This CDR3 region has 12 residues. Here the CDR3 DNA reads TGTGCCAGCATGGGGGAGAGCTATGGCTACACCTTC. Translation gives CASMGESYGYTF.

The chain carries TRBV5-1 and TRBJ1-1; 11 nucleotides align to TRBD1. The J segment lost 4 bases and the V segment lost 4 bases, leaving 6 bases of the junction unmatched. The germline V gene has CDR1 SGHRS and CDR2 YFSETQ. This CDR3 contains 15 residues. The CDR3 reads CASSPWDRGGTEAFF. The CDR3 nucleotides read TGCGCCAGCAGCCCTTGGGACAGGGGGGGCACTGAAGCTTTCTTT.

A single count supports this clonotype. The chain recombines TRBV7-3 with TRBJ1-1; D not resolved. Germline V lookup: CDR1 SGHTA, CDR2 FQGTGA. The CDR3 covers 15 residues. Trimming cost V 2 bases and J 0 bases, with 10 bases left between them. This CDR3 is CASSLHPGMNTEAFF. CDR3 bases: TGTGCCAGCAGCTTACACCCGGGTATGAACACTGAAGCTTTCTTT. Supplemented by reference TRBV7-3 and TRBJ1-1, the full variable domain reads GAGVSQTPSNKVTEKGKYVELRCDPISGHTALYWYRQSLGQGPEFLIYFQGTGAADDSGLPNDRFFAVRPEGSVSTLKIQRTERGDSAVYLCASSLHPGMNTEAFFGQGTRLTVV.

This chain uses TRBV18 with TRBJ1-1; the D is unclear. CDR1 and CDR2 from the germline V gene are KGHSH and LQKENI. The V end was cut by 3 bases, the J end by 8 bases, with 7 bases between. The CDR3 covers 11 residues. The CDR3 sequence is CASSPDGEAFF. The DNA of the CDR3 is TGTGCCAGCTCACCCGACGGGGAAGCTTTCTTT. The full variable domain, in which reference TRBV18 and TRBJ1-1 provide the parts outside the CDR3, is NAGVMQNPRHLVRRRGQEARLRCSPMKGHSHVYWYRQLPEEGLKFMVYLQKENIIDESGMPKERFSAEFPKEGPSILRIQQVVRGDSAAYFCASSPDGEAFFGQGTRLTVV.

The chain combines TRBV7-4 with TRBJ2-7; 9 nucleotides agree with TRBD2. With V trimmed by 4 bases and J by 1 base, 5 bases remained unmatched. The germline CDR1 and CDR2 sequences are SGHVT and SQSDAQ. This CDR3 spans 15 amino acids. The CDR3 protein is CASSSSSGASYEQYF. The CDR3 DNA reads as TGTGCCAGCAGCTCCTCTAGCGGGGCTTCCTACGAGCAGTACTTC.

J is TRBJ1-1 and V is TRBV7-9, with D perhaps matching TRBD1 (6 bases). V lost 6 bases to trimming and J lost 5 bases, with 22 bases between them. There are 16 residues in the CDR3. CDR1 is SEHNR and CDR2 is FQNEAQ in the germline V gene (reference sequence). This CDR3 is CASSRSGTLPGTEAFF. The CDR3 coding sequence is TGTGCCAGCAGTCGCTCCGGGACACTGCCGGGGACTGAAGCTTTCTTT.

This clonotype was recorded a few times. The genes are TRBV28 and TRBJ1-6; 7 bases match TRBD1. CDR3 size: 17 residues. Per germline, CDR1 MDHEN and CDR2 SYDVKM. Unmatched junction bases numbered 14, after V lost 5 bases and J lost 7 bases. The CDR3 loop reads CASSTSSTGHRNSPLHF. Written as DNA, the CDR3 is TGTGCCAGCAGTACCTCTTCGACAGGGCATCGCAATTCACCCCTCCACTTT.

The chain recombines TRBV4-2 with TRBJ2-1; the match to TRBD2 covers 12 bases. Germline CDR1 reads LGHNA; CDR2 reads YNFKEQ. J was trimmed by 13 bases and V by 8 bases; bases with no gene match: 12. This CDR3 contains 14 residues. The CDR3 reads CASSTGTSGPLQFF. In DNA, the CDR3 is TGTGCCAGCTCGACTGGGACTAGCGGGCCCCTCCAGTTCTTC.

This clonotype has only a few counts. V usage is TRBV15 and J usage is TRBJ2-7, with a possible D match to TRBD2 (5 bases). Germline CDR1 LNHNV, CDR2 YYDKDF (reference sequence). V was clipped by 5 bases and J by 0 bases, with 23 bases between them. The CDR3 is 18 amino acids. The chain's CDR3 is CATSGGTRRFPSSYEQYF. Here the CDR3 DNA reads TGTGCCACCAGCGGAGGAACTAGAAGGTTTCCCAGCTCCTACGAGCAGTACTTC.

J is TRBJ2-1 and V is TRBV7-2; TRBD2 agrees at 12 bases. Germline CDR1 and CDR2: SGHTA and FQGNSA. V shed 5 bases, J shed 7 bases, and the junction held 12 bases outside the gene matches. There are 17 residues in the CDR3. The chain's CDR3 is CASSTRASGRGSNEQFF. The CDR3 region has the DNA TGTGCCAGCAGCACCCGGGCTAGCGGGAGGGGGAGTAATGAGCAGTTCTTC.

This clonotype turned up a few times. The chain is built from TRBV7-6 and TRBJ2-3; 7 bases agree with TRBD2. The germline V gene has CDR1 SGHVS and CDR2 FNYEAQ. The CDR3 has 15 residues. The V segment lost 4 bases and the J segment 2 bases; nucleotides outside the gene matches: 6. CDR3: CASSSGRANTDTQYF. CDR3 sequence (DNA): TGTGCCAGCAGCTCGGGGAGGGCCAACACAGATACGCAGTATTTT.

This clonotype has a single count. The J gene is TRBJ2-7, the V gene TRBV20-1; 10 nucleotides line up with TRBD1. The germline V gene encodes CDR1 DFQATT and CDR2 SNEGSKA (reference sequence). The CDR3 runs 13 residues. V gave up 4 bases and J gave up 2 bases; unmatched junction bases: 2. CDR3 nucleotides: TGCAGTGCTAAGGGACAGGGGACCTACGAGCAGTACTTC. Translating it yields CSAKGQGTYEQYF.

This clonotype was observed at least ten times. The gene calls are TRBV7-2 and TRBJ1-6; D possibly corresponds to TRBD1 (6 bases). Germline CDR1 reads SGHTA; CDR2 reads FQGNSA. The length of the CDR3 is 15 residues. Trimming pared 0 bases from V and 7 bases from J, leaving 10 bases between. The CDR3 here is CASSLAGGDNSPLHF. The CDR3 DNA reads TGTGCCAGCAGCTTAGCAGGGGGGGACAATTCACCCCTCCACTTT.

This clonotype was seen more than once but under ten times. The V gene is TRBV7-4, the J gene TRBJ2-5; D gene uncertain. The CDR3 spans 15 residues. V lost 6 bases and J lost 3, with 17 bases in between. CDR1 SGHVT and CDR2 SQSDAQ come from the germline V gene. For the CDR3, the DNA is TGTGCCAGCAGACCAACACGGTCCCTTAAAGAGACCCAGTACTTC. Translated, it gives CASRPTRSLKETQYF.

About this clonotype itself: It may be a read error: a sequence one base away is much more abundant. The J gene is TRBJ2-1, the V gene TRBV6-2 or TRBV6-3; no reliable D call. Germline V lookup: CDR1 MNHEY, CDR2 SVGEGT. This CDR3 spans 12 amino acids. V was cut by 1 base and J by 5 bases, with 3 bases left in between. The CDR3 DNA sequence: TGTGCCAGCAGTTACTTGAACAATGAGCAGTTCTTC. Encoded protein: CASSYLNNEQFF.